This T cell receptor beta chain was identified in a study of blood T cell repertoires in COVID-19. Overall study: PBMCs, B-cell-depleted T cells, or T cells were the source of the cDNA or gDNA that made up the material.

In the authors' methods: Reference gene primer amplification yielded estimated nucleated cell counts. Method: immunoSEQ multiplex PCR; TCRdb's copy keeps in-frame clones and lacks some. V, J and clone size derive from that table, while D and trimming were established from the DNA sequence. The sample shows about 480,000 clones, 70% to 90% of them seen only once. The CDR3 contains 15 residues. The germline gives CDR1 SEHNR, CDR2 FQNEAQ (reference sequence). V lost 6 bases to trimming and J lost 1 base; unmatched junction nucleotides: 8. Participants were placed into cohorts based on the clinical history they reported.

The TCR sequence derives from a woman under 30 with acute COVID-19. Sequencing was carried out using PBMCs or T cells enriched from blood (not recorded which). The chain recombines TRBV7-9 with TRBJ1-1; 7 bases are a match to TRBD1. The CDR3 reads CASRMPGQRNTEAFF. The CDR3 DNA follows: TGTGCCAGCAGGATGCCGGGACAGAGGAACACTGAAGCTTTCTTT.